This T cell receptor beta chain was obtained from a study of blood T cell repertoires in COVID-19. Study details: PBMCs, B-cell-depleted T cells, or T cells provided the cDNA or gDNA that made up the material.

This CDR3 region has 16 residues. J lost 2 bases, V lost 4 bases, and 9 bases had no gene match. CDR1 and CDR2 (germline): SGDLS, YYNGEE. In the authors' methods: Estimated nucleated cell counts came from reference gene primer amplification. The data were produced by immunoSEQ multiplex PCR, yet TCRdb's version contains in-frame clones alone and is incomplete. V, J and clone size are those of that table, while D and trimming were read from the DNA. This table has approximately 360,000 clones, around nine tenths appearing once. The receptor comes from a woman under 40 with acute COVID-19. Sequenced sample: PBMCs or T cells enriched from blood (not recorded which). The chain joins TRBV9 to TRBJ2-1; 7 bases are a match to TRBD1. CDR3 sequence: CASSPYRDRAYNEQFF. The CDR3 DNA is TGTGCCAGCAGCCCTTACCGGGACAGAGCCTACAATGAGCAGTTCTTC. Filled out from reference TRBV9 and TRBJ2-1, the complete variable domain reads DSGVTQTPKHLITATGQRVTLRCSPRSGDLSVYWYQQSLDQGLQFLIQYYNGEERAKGNILERFSAQQFPDLHSELNLSSLELGDSALYFCASSPYRDRAYNEQFFGPGTRLTVL.